The T cell receptor (beta chain) under discussion was sequenced for a study of T-cell memory formation after mild COVID-19. Points from the study as a whole: A second wave of clones peaked on day 37, and their SARS-CoV-2 specificity went unconfirmed.

The CDR3 consists of 14 residues. Germline-derived CDR1 and CDR2 are SGHDT and YYEEEE. Trimming removed 2 bases at V and 7 bases at J, with 10 bases between. Of note for this clonotype: The antigen remains unidentified.

Constant-segment primers and 5'RACE yielded cDNA libraries for TCR alpha and TCR beta, each carrying sample barcodes and UMIs. Using its own MiXCR run on the 5' RACE reads, TCRdb lists one record per CDR3 protein. Of fewer than 400,000 distinct CDR3 sequences listed, about 17% are singletons. The chain joins TRBV5-6 to TRBJ1-6; D gene unclear. This sequence originates from a man aged 18-30 years who had mild COVID-19 (a few samples of this study predate the infection). Cell type and time point are not known. Source material: PBMCs or a T cell subset sorted from them (not recorded which). CDR3: CASSFGSGNSPLHF. In nucleotides, the CDR3 is TGTGCCAGCAGCTTCGGGTCGGGAAATTCACCCCTCCACTTT.